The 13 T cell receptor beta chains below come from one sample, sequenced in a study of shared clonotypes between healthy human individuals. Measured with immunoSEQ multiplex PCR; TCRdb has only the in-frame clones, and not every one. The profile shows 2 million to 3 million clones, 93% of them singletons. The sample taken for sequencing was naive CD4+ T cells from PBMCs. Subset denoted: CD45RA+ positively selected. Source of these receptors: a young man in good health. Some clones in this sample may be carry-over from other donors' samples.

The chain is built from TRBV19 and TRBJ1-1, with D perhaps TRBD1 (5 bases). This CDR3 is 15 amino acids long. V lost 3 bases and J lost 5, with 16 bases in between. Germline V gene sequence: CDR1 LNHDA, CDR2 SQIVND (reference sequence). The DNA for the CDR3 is TGTGCCAGTAGTATGCTCCGGGACTCCGGTACTGAAGCTTTCTTT. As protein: CASSMLRDSGTEAFF.

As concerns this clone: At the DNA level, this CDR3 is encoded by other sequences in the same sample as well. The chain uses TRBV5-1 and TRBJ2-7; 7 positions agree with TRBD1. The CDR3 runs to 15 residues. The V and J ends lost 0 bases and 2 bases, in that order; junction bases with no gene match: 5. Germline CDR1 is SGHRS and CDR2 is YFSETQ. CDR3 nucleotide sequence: TGCGCCAGCAGCTTGGGACAGGGCGGACCCTACGAGCAGTACTTC. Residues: CASSLGQGGPYEQYF. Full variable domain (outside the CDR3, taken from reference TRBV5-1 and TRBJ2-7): KAGVTQTPRYLIKTRGQQVTLSCSPISGHRSVSWYQQTPGQGLQFLFEYFSETQRNKGNFPGRFSGRQFSNSRSEMNVSTLELGDSALYLCASSLGQGGPYEQYFGPGTRLTVT.

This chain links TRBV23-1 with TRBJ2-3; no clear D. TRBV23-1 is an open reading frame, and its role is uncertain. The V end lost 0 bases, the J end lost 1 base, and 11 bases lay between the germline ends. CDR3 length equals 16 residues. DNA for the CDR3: TGCGCCAGCAGTCAATCCTCCCGGCAGGGCACAGATACGCAGTATTTT. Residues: CASSQSSRQGTDTQYF.

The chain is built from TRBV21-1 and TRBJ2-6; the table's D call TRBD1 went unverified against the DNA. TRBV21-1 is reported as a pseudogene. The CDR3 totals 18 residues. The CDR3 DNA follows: TGTGCCAGCAGCGAAAAGGGGACAGGAACCTCTGGGGCCAACGTCCTGACTTTC. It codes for CASSEKGTGTSGANVLTF.

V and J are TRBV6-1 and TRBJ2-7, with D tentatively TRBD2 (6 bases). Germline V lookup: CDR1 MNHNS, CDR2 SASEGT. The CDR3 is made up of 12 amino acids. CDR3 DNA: TGTTATTCGGGGCGGGACTCCTACGAGCAGTACTTC. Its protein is CYSGRDSYEQYF.

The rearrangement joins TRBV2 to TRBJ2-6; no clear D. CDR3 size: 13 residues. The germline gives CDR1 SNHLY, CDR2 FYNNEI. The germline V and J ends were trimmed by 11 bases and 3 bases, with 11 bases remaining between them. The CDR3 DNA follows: TGTGCCGGGTCAGGTGATGGGGCCAACGTCCTGACTTTC. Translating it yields CAGSGDGANVLTF.

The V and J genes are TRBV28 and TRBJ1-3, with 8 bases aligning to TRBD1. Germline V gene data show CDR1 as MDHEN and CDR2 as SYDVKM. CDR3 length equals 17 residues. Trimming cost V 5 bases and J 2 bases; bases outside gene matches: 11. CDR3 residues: CASSAFWTGSAGNTIYF. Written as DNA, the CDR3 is TGTGCCAGCAGTGCCTTCTGGACAGGGAGCGCTGGAAACACCATATATTTT.

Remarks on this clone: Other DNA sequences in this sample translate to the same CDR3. CDR3 DNA sequence: TGCGCCAGCAGCTTCCGACGGGGAGGGGAGCAGTACTTC. Protein product: CASSFRRGGEQYF. This chain uses TRBV5-1 with TRBJ2-7, with TRBD2 identical over 7 bases. J was trimmed by 7 bases and V by 2 bases; bases with no gene match: 6. Looked up from germline, CDR1 is SGHRS and CDR2 is YFSETQ. There are 13 residues in the CDR3.

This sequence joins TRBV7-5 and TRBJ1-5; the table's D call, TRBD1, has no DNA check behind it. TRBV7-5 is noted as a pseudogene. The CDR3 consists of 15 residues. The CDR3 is CVRSLVVRAGQPQHF. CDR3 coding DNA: TGTGTCAGAAGCTTAGTGGTCAGGGCCGGTCAGCCCCAGCATTTT.

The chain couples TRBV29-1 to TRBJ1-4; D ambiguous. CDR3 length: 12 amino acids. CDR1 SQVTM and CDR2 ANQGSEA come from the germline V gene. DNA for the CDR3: TGCAGTGTTAGGGTCCTGGGGGAAAAACTGTTTTTT. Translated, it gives CSVRVLGEKLFF.

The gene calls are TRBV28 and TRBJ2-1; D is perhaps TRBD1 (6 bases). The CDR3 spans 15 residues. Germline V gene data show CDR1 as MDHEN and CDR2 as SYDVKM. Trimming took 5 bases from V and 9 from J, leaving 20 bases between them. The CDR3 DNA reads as TGTGCCAGCAGTCCGACAGGCACCTATAGGGGTGAGCAGTTCTTC. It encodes CASSPTGTYRGEQFF.

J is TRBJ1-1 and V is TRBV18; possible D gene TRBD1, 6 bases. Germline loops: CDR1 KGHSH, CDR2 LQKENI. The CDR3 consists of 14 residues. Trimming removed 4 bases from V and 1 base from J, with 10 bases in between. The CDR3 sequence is CASSLMTGNTEAFF. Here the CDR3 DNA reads TGTGCCAGCTCACTTATGACAGGGAACACTGAAGCTTTCTTT.

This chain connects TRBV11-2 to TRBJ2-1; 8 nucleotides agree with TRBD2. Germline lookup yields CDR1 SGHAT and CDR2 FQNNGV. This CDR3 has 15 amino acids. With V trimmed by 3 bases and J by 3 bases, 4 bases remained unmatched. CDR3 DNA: TGTGCCAGCAGCTTTACTAGCGGCCACTACAATGAGCAGTTCTTC. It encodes CASSFTSGHYNEQFF.